A selection of T cell receptor beta chains follows, all from one sample in a study of blood T cell repertoires in COVID-19. Sequencing was performed with immunoSEQ multiplex PCR; in TCRdb, only in-frame clones are kept and a portion is missing. The sample has some 500,000 clones; 85% to 90% are singletons. The sample consisted of PBMCs or T cells enriched from blood (not recorded which). All receptors derive from a middle-aged woman who had recovered from COVID-19. The CDR3 runs from the conserved cysteine through the conserved F or W. A D gene is named only where the DNA matches it firmly. A row's size may be missing; if present it is once, few, many or a size class.

j_call d_call v_call cdr3_length clone_size cdr3_nt cdr3_aa
TRBJ2-1 . TRBV5-8 16 . TGTGCCAGCAGATATTCCCGGACTGGCTCCTACAATGAGCAGTTCTTC CASRYSRTGSYNEQFF
TRBJ2-3 TRBD2 TRBV13 16 . TGTGCCAGCAGACACACGGGACTAGCGGGATCCGATACGCAGTATTTT CASRHTGLAGSDTQYF
TRBJ2-1 TRBD1 TRBV15 16 . TGTGCCACCAGCAGAGGAGGACAGGGACGGGGCAATGAGCAGTTCTTC CATSRGGQGRGNEQFF
TRBJ2-7 TRBD2 TRBV4-1 17 . TGCGCCAGCAGCCAAGAGGGGCCGACTAGCGGGAACTACGAGCAGTACTTC CASSQEGPTSGNYEQYF
TRBJ2-3 . TRBV2 12 . TGTGCCAGCAGCCTAGACACAGATACGCAGTATTTT CASSLDTDTQYF
TRBJ1-2 TRBD1 TRBV14 13 once TGTGCCAGCAGCCAAGGACAGGGTTATGGCTACACCTTC CASSQGQGYGYTF
TRBJ1-3 . TRBV4-3 16 . TGCGCCAGCAGCCAAGCTGCACTGAACTCTGGAAACACCATATATTTT CASSQAALNSGNTIYF
TRBJ1-5 TRBD1 TRBV11-2 19 few TGTGCCAGCAGCAAGGGACAGAGGGCCCTCCAAAGCAGCAATCAGCCCCAGCATTTT CASSKGQRALQSSNQPQHF
TRBJ2-2 . TRBV1 13 . TGCACCAGCAGCGCAGGGGGGACCGGGGAGCTGTTTTTT CTSSAGGTGELFF
TRBJ2-7 . TRBV10-2 16 . TGCGCCAGCAGTGAGATGTGGCGGGAAAATACCTACGAGCAGTACTTC CASSEMWRENTYEQYF
TRBJ2-5 TRBD2 TRBV29-1 14 . TGCAGCGTGGGTCTGTCTAGCGGGAAAGAGACCCAGTACTTC CSVGLSSGKETQYF
TRBJ2-7 TRBD1 TRBV6-1 15 . TGTGCCAGCAGTGAAGGTGGACAGGGTTTCTACGAGCAGTACTTC CASSEGGQGFYEQYF
TRBJ2-5 TRBD1 TRBV19 14 . TGTGCCAGTAGTATGGGACAGCAGCAAGAGACCCAGTACTTC CASSMGQQQETQYF
TRBJ2-4 . TRBV9 15 . TGTGCCAGCAGCGTATCAGGGATAGCCAAAAACATTCAGTACTTC CASSVSGIAKNIQYF
TRBJ2-3 . TRBV7-8 16 once TGTGCCAGCAGCTCGTTAGGGCAGGGTAGCGGAGATACGCAGTATTTT CASSSLGQGSGDTQYF
TRBJ2-5 TRBD2 TRBV5-1 16 few TGCGCCAGCAGCTTGGCCGTGGCGGGGGGCCAAGAGACCCAGTACTTC CASSLAVAGGQETQYF
TRBJ2-3 TRBD2 TRBV6-5 16 . TGTGCCAGCAGTTACGCACTAGCGGGAGGGTCGAATACGCAGTATTTT CASSYALAGGSNTQYF
TRBJ1-3 . TRBV6-6 14 few TGTGCCAGCAGTCTACAGGACAGTTTAAACACCATATATTTT CASSLQDSLNTIYF
TRBJ1-6 TRBD1 TRBV7-2 14 . TGTGCCAGCAGCCCCCCGACAGGGGTATCACCCCTCCACTTT CASSPPTGVSPLHF
TRBJ1-1 . TRBV29-1 13 . TGCAGCGTTCGCGGGGTCATGAACACTGAAGCTTTCTTT CSVRGVMNTEAFF
TRBJ1-4 . TRBV27 13 . TGTGCCAGCAGTATAGCACGGGGGGAAACACTGTTTTTT CASSIARGETLFF
TRBJ2-7 . TRBV6-2/TRBV6-3 12 . TGTGCCAGCAGCCTCAGCTCCTACGAGCAGTACTTC CASSLSSYEQYF
TRBJ1-2 TRBD1 TRBV4-3 16 . TGCGCCAGCAGCCAAGTGCGGGAAGGGACAGACTATGGCTACACCTTC CASSQVREGTDYGYTF
TRBJ2-2 . TRBV12-3/TRBV12-4 12 . TGTGCCAGCGGTTTCGGCACCGGGGAGCTGTTTTTT CASGFGTGELFF
TRBJ2-2 TRBD1 TRBV6-5 14 few TGTGCCAGCAGTCCGCCGACAGGGGAAAGGGAGCTGTTTTTT CASSPPTGERELFF
TRBJ2-7 TRBD1 TRBV7-6 15 . TGTGCCAGCAGCTCCCCCCGGGACAGACGAAACGAGCAGTACTTC CASSSPRDRRNEQYF
TRBJ2-5 . TRBV4-1 16 . TGCGCCAGCAGCCAAGAGGTGCGGGCTAGCGTCGAGACCCAGTACTTC CASSQEVRASVETQYF
TRBJ2-1 TRBD1 TRBV9 15 . TGTGCCAGCAGCGCAGGGACAGCCCCCTACAATGAGCAGTTCTTC CASSAGTAPYNEQFF
TRBJ1-1 . TRBV7-2 16 few TGTGCCAGCAGCTTAGGTGGGGGCGGATGGGACACTGAAGCTTTCTTT CASSLGGGGWDTEAFF
TRBJ2-4 TRBD1 TRBV7-2 14 . TGTGCCAGCAGCTACTGGACAGGGTCAAACATTCAGTACTTC CASSYWTGSNIQYF
TRBJ1-1 . TRBV30 11 . TGTGCCTGGAACGGCGGCCCTGAAGCTTTCTTT CAWNGGPEAFF
TRBJ2-1 TRBD2 TRBV9 15 . TGTGCCAGCAGCGGAGGGGCTAGCGGGATTTCTGAGCAGTTCTTC CASSGGASGISEQFF
TRBJ2-5 TRBD1 TRBV29-1 14 . TGCAGCGTTGAAAGACAGGGGGCTCGGGAGACCCAGTACTTC CSVERQGARETQYF
TRBJ2-7 . TRBV9 15 once TGTGCCAGCAGCGACCCGGGACACGACGACTACGAGCAGTACTTC CASSDPGHDDYEQYF
TRBJ2-2 TRBD1 TRBV18 16 . TGTGCCAGCTCACCTTCCGGGACAGCTAACACCGGGGAGCTGTTTTTT CASSPSGTANTGELFF
TRBJ1-2 TRBD1 TRBV27 12 . TGTGCCAGCAGACAGGGGGCGGGGGGCTACACCTTC CASRQGAGGYTF
TRBJ2-6 . TRBV4-3 19 . TGCGCCAGCAGCCAGAAAGTAGGGACTCCAAGCTCTGGGGCCAACGTCCTGACTTTC CASSQKVGTPSSGANVLTF
TRBJ1-2 . TRBV14 15 . TGTGCCAGCAGCCAAGTACAGGGAACTAACTATGGCTACACCTTC CASSQVQGTNYGYTF
TRBJ2-5 TRBD1 TRBV2 15 . TGTGCCAGCAGTGTGTTACAGGGGCGGCAAGAGACCCAGTACTTC CASSVLQGRQETQYF
TRBJ2-1 . TRBV2 14 . TGTGCCAGCAGTGACGGCGGAAACTACAATGAGCAGTTCTTC CASSDGGNYNEQFF
TRBJ2-1 . TRBV18 15 . TGTGCCAGCTCACCAGGGGGGAGTAGGGCCAATGAGCAGTTCTTC CASSPGGSRANEQFF
TRBJ2-3 . TRBV7-2 15 once TGTGCCAGCAGGTTGGAGCGGAGCAGCACAGATACGCAGTATTTT CASRLERSSTDTQYF
TRBJ2-7 . TRBV5-5 15 . TGTGCCAGCAGCCTGGGGGGGACAATTTACTACGAGCAGTACTTC CASSLGGTIYYEQYF
TRBJ1-2 TRBD1 TRBV10-3 15 once TGTGCCATCAGTTCTACGGGACAGCTCGACTATGGCTACACCTTC CAISSTGQLDYGYTF
TRBJ1-2 TRBD1 TRBV5-4 14 . TGTGCCAGCAGCTTGACTACAGGGGGCGGTGGCTACACCTTC CASSLTTGGGGYTF